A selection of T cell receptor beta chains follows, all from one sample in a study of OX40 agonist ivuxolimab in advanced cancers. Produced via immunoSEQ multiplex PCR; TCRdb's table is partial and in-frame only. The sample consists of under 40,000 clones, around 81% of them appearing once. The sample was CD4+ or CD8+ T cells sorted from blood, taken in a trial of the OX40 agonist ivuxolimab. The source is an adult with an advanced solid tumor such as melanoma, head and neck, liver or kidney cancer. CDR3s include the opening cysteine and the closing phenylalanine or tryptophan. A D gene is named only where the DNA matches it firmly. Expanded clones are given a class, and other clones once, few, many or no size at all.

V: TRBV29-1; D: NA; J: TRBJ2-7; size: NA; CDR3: CSVEGGNYEQYF; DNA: TGCAGCGTTGAAGGAGGGAACTACGAGCAGTACTTC
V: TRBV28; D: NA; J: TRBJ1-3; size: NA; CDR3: CASSSGENTIYF; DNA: TGTGCCAGCAGCTCGGGGGAAAACACCATATATTTT
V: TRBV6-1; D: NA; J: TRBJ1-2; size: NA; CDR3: CASSEYWAYGYTF; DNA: TGTGCCAGCAGTGAGTACTGGGCTTATGGCTACACCTTC
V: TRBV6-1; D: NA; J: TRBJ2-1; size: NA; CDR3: CASSQGGRWHEQFF; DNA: TGTGCCAGCAGTCAGGGAGGTCGATGGCATGAGCAGTTCTTC
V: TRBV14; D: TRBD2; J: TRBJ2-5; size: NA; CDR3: CASSQKRTSGQETQYF; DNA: TGTGCCAGCAGCCAGAAGCGGACTAGCGGTCAAGAGACCCAGTACTTC
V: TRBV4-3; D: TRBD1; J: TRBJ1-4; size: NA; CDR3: CASSQDINRGEKLFF; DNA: TGCGCCAGCAGCCAAGATATCAACAGGGGGGAAAAACTGTTTTTT
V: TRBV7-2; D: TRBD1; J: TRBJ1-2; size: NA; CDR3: CASSLPGQFYGYTF; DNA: TGTGCCAGCAGCTTACCGGGACAGTTCTATGGCTACACCTTC
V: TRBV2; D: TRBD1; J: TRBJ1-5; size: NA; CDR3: CAGAGTGKQPQHF; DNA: TGTGCCGGGGCCGGGACAGGGAAACAGCCCCAGCATTTT
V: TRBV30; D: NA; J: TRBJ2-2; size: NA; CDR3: CAWSLGAGELFF; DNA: TGTGCCTGGAGCTTGGGGGCCGGGGAGCTGTTTTTT
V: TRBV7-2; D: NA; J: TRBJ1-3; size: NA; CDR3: CASSPGGVRGNTIYF; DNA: TGTGCCAGCAGCCCTGGGGGAGTGCGTGGAAACACCATATATTTT
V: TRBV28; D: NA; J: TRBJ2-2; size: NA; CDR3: CAGLADNTGELFF; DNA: TGTGCCGGCCTAGCAGATAACACCGGGGAGCTGTTTTTT
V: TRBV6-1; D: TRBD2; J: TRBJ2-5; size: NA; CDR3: CASRGGDVGQETQYF; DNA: TGTGCCAGCAGGGGAGGGGATGTAGGCCAAGAGACCCAGTACTTC
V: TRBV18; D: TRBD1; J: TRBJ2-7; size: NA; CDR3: CASSRDRDTYEQYF; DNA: TGTGCCAGCTCACGGGACAGGGACACCTACGAGCAGTACTTC
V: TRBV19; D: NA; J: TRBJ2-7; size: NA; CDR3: CASTTLRLLPYEQYF; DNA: TGTGCCAGTACCACACTGCGCCTATTACCCTACGAGCAGTACTTC
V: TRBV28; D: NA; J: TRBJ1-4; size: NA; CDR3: CASSWIGEGNEKLFF; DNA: TGTGCCAGCAGTTGGATAGGGGAAGGAAATGAAAAACTGTTTTTT
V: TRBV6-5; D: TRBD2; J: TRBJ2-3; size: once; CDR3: CASSSLAGGGRDTQYF; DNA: TGTGCCAGCAGTTCCCTAGCGGGGGGGGGACGAGATACGCAGTATTTT
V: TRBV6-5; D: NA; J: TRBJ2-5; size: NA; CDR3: CASSNRDPGRETQYF; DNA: TGTGCCAGCAGTAACCGGGACCCCGGCAGGGAGACCCAGTACTTC
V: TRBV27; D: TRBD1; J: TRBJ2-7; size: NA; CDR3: CASITGTDLYEQYF; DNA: TGTGCCAGCATCACCGGGACAGATCTTTACGAGCAGTACTTC
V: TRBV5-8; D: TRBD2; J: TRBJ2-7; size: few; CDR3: CASSLVAGGEYEQYF; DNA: TGTGCCAGCAGCTTGGTGGCGGGGGGGGAGTACGAGCAGTACTTC
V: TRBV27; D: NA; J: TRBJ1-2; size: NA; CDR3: CASSLKRDTWSDYGYTF; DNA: TGTGCCAGCAGTTTAAAACGGGACACCTGGTCGGACTATGGCTACACCTTC
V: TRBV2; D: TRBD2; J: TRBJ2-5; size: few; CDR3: CASGLAGGPRGKTQYF; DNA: TGTGCCAGCGGATTAGCGGGAGGGCCGAGGGGGAAGACCCAGTACTTC
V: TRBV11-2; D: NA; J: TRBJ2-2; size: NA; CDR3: CASSREGRSRNTGELFF; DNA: TGTGCCAGCAGCCGAGAGGGGCGGTCGAGGAACACCGGGGAGCTGTTTTTT
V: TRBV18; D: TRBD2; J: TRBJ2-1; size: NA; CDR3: CASSPPGLAGDLLYNEQFF; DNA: TGTGCCAGCTCACCCCCTGGACTAGCGGGGGACCTCCTCTACAATGAGCAGTTCTTC
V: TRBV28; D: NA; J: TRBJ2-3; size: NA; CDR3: CASRINADTQYF; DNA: TGTGCCAGCAGGATAAACGCAGATACGCAGTATTTT
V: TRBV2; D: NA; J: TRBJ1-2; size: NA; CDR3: CASSEVGQSYGYTF; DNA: TGTGCCAGCAGTGAAGTAGGACAGAGCTATGGCTACACCTTC
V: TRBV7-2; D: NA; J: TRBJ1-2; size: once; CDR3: CASSFGFNGGYTF; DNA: TGTGCCAGCAGCTTTGGTTTTAATGGAGGCTACACCTTC
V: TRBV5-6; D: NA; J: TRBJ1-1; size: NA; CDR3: CASSFGGASSLNTEAFF; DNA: TGTGCCAGCAGCTTTGGGGGGGCCTCTTCGCTAAACACTGAAGCTTTCTTT
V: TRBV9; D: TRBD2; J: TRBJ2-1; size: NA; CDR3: CASSPVAGYQRQFF; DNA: TGTGCCAGCAGCCCCGTAGCGGGGTATCAGAGGCAGTTCTTC
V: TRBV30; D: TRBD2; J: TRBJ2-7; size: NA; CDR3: CAWSSGGAVHEQYF; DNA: TGTGCCTGGAGTAGCGGGGGGGCCGTCCACGAGCAGTACTTC
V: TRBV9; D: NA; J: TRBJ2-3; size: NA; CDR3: CASSFRGADTQYF; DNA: TGTGCCAGCAGTTTCAGGGGAGCAGATACGCAGTATTTT
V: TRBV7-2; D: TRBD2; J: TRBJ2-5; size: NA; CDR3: CASSSGTSGETQYF; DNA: TGTGCCAGCAGCTCCGGAACTAGCGGAGAGACCCAGTACTTC
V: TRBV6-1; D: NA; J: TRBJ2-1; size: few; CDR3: CASGRILDNEQFF; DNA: TGTGCCAGCGGGCGGATCTTAGACAATGAGCAGTTCTTC
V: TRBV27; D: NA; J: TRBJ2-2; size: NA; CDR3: CASTLRGAGTGELFF; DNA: TGTGCCAGCACTCTCCGGGGGGCCGGGACCGGGGAGCTGTTTTTT
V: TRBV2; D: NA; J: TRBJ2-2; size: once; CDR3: CASSEHRDTGELFF; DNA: TGTGCCAGCAGTGAACACAGGGACACCGGGGAGCTGTTTTTT
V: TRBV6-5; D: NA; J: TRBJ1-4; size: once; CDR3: CASSLDPGGKLFF; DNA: TGTGCCAGCAGCCTAGACCCGGGGGGGAAACTGTTTTTT
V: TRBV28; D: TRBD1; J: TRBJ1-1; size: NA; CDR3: CASSRYRGSTTEAFF; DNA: TGTGCCAGCAGTCGATACAGGGGGTCGACCACTGAAGCTTTCTTT
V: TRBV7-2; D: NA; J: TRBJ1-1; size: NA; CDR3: CASSLGQGNTRIVNTEAFF; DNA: TGTGCCAGCAGCTTAGGGCAGGGGAATACCAGAATTGTGAACACTGAAGCTTTCTTT
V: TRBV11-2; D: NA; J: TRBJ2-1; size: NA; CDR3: CASSFSNGEQFF; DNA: TGTGCCAGCAGCTTTAGTAATGGTGAGCAGTTCTTC
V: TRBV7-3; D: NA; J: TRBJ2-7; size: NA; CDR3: CASSSYLGEQYF; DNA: TGTGCCAGCAGCTCTTACTTGGGCGAGCAGTACTTC
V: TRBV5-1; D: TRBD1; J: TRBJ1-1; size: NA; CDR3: CASSSGQVNTEAFF; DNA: TGCGCCAGCAGCTCGGGACAGGTGAACACTGAAGCTTTCTTT
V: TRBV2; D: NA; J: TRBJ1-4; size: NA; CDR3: CASNGDGLNEKLFF; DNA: TGTGCCAGCAACGGAGACGGACTCAATGAAAAACTGTTTTTT
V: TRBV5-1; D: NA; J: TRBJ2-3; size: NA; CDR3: CASSWRSSTDTQYF; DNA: TGCGCCAGCAGCTGGAGATCTAGCACAGATACGCAGTATTTT
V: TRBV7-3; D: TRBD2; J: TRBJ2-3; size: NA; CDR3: CASSLRRAGSTDTQYF; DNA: TGTGCCAGCAGCTTGAGGCGAGCGGGGAGCACAGATACGCAGTATTTT
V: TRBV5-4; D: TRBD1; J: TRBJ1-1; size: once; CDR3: CASSFGDRGLAFF; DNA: TGTGCCAGCAGCTTTGGGGACAGGGGGCTCGCTTTCTTT
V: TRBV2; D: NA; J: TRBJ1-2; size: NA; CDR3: CASKEVGGSGYTF; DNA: TGTGCCAGCAAGGAGGTGGGGGGTTCTGGCTACACCTTC
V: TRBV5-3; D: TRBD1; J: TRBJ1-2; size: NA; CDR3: CASSSRTGMGYTF; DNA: TGTGCCAGCAGCTCGAGGACAGGGATGGGCTACACCTTC
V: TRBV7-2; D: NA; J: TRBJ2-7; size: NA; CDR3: CASSLSRQFSYEQYF; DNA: TGTGCCAGCAGCTTATCCCGACAGTTCTCCTACGAGCAGTACTTC
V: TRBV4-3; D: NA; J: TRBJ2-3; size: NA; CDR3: CASSQDWGALFLQDTQYF; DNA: TGCGCCAGCAGCCAAGACTGGGGGGCGCTCTTCTTACAGGATACGCAGTATTTT
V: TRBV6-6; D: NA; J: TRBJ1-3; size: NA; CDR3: CATAQGAGNTIYF; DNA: TGTGCCACCGCGCAGGGCGCTGGAAACACCATATATTTT
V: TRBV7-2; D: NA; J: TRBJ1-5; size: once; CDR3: CASSLSGNQPQHF; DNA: TGTGCCAGCAGCTTAAGCGGGAATCAGCCCCAGCATTTT
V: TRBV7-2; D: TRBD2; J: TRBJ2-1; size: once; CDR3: CASSPTSGVTEQFF; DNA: TGTGCCAGCAGCCCCACTAGCGGAGTAACTGAGCAGTTCTTC
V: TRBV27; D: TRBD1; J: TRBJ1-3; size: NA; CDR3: CATLGQGDLSGNTIYF; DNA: TGTGCCACCCTGGGACAGGGCGATCTCTCTGGAAACACCATATATTTT
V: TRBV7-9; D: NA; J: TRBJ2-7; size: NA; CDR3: CASSLGLGTNSEQYF; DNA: TGTGCCAGCAGCTTAGGATTAGGGACAAACTCCGAGCAGTACTTC